Presented here are 22 T cell receptor beta chains from one specimen sequenced in a study of CD4 T cells in relation to SARS-CoV-2 and coronaviruses. Their recognized antigens are unknown. Before the COVID-19 pandemic, during about 2010-2018, CD4+ T cells were taken from unexposed donors. The cells were cultured for under 13 days before CD4+ T cells were isolated. The data were produced by immunoSEQ multiplex PCR, yet TCRdb's version contains in-frame clones alone and is incomplete. The repertoire has 25,000 or so clones, over 60% of them found once; the top ten carry over 15%. Sequenced input: CD4+ T cells from PBMCs, cultured in vitro. These receptors all stem from a human donor in good health.

The chain combines TRBV9 with TRBJ2-3; possibly TRBD2 for D (6 bases). V lost 0 bases and J lost 0, with 11 bases in between. The CDR3 totals 16 residues. The germline CDR1 and CDR2 sequences are SGDLS and YYNGEE. DNA of the CDR3: TGTGCCAGCAGCGTAGGGGCGGGGTCTAGCACAGATACGCAGTATTTT. This sequence encodes CASSVGAGSSTDTQYF.

This rearrangement joins TRBV7-2 to TRBJ2-3, with 7 bases matching TRBD2. The germline V gene has CDR1 SGHTA and CDR2 FQGNSA. The CDR3 is made up of 13 amino acids. V shed 4 bases and J 5 bases; nucleotides not matched to a gene: 3. This CDR3 is CASSSQRGDTQYF. The CDR3 DNA reads as TGTGCCAGCAGCTCGCAGCGGGGAGATACGCAGTATTTT.

This chain joins TRBV3-1 (or the pseudogene TRBV3-2) and TRBJ2-2, with no clear D. The V gene's germline CDR1 is LGHDT and CDR2 YNNKEL (reference sequence). The CDR3 consists of 12 residues. The V end lost 4 bases, the J end lost 6 bases, and 6 bases lay between the germline ends. The CDR3 DNA sequence: TGTGCCAGCAGCCCACGCGCCGGGGAGCTGTTTTTT. It specifies CASSPRAGELFF.

The chain joins TRBV9 to TRBJ2-3; no clear D gene. V was clipped by 4 bases and J by 0 bases, with 12 bases between them. Germline CDR1 SGDLS, CDR2 YYNGEE. The CDR3 covers 15 residues. The CDR3 protein is CASSPPYFSTDTQYF. The CDR3 region has the DNA TGTGCCAGCAGCCCGCCTTACTTCAGCACAGATACGCAGTATTTT.

The sample holds a few counts of this clone. The chain joins TRBV27 to TRBJ2-4; perhaps TRBD2 as D (6 bases). This CDR3 comprises 17 residues. Deletions cut 2 bases from V and 0 bases from J, with 14 bases between. Looked up from germline, CDR1 is MNHEY and CDR2 is SMNVEV (reference sequence). The CDR3 coding sequence is TGTGCCAGCAGTTTAGCGCGGGGACCTCTAGCCAAAAACATTCAGTACTTC. Protein product: CASSLARGPLAKNIQYF.

This sequence joins TRBV19 and TRBJ2-6; maybe TRBD2 (5 bases). The CDR3 covers 14 residues. The germline V gene has CDR1 LNHDA and CDR2 SQIVND (reference sequence). V was trimmed by 9 bases and J by 2 bases, leaving 11 bases between them. The CDR3 region is CASRRAAGANVLTF. CDR3 nucleotide sequence: TGTGCCAGCCGGAGAGCGGCTGGGGCCAACGTCCTGACTTTC.

The genes are TRBV7-9 and TRBJ2-7; 7 positions match TRBD2. Looked up from germline, CDR1 is SEHNR and CDR2 is FQNEAQ (reference sequence). The ends lost 3 bases at V and 3 bases at J; junction bases unmatched: 8. This CDR3 spans 15 amino acids. CDR3 sequence: CASSFEREGFYEQYF. CDR3 in DNA: TGTGCCAGCAGCTTCGAAAGGGAGGGGTTCTACGAGCAGTACTTC.

This clone was seen a handful of times. This chain uses TRBV12-3 or TRBV12-4 with TRBJ1-5; D is possibly TRBD1 (5 bases). The CDR3 spans 13 residues. Trimming shortened V by 3 bases and J by 4 bases, and 7 bases separated the two germline ends. The CDR3 DNA follows: TGTGCCAGCAGTTTTTCAGGGAATCAGCCCCAGCATTTT. Translated, it gives CASSFSGNQPQHF.

Only a few counts were recorded for this clone. The rearrangement links TRBV10-1 to TRBJ2-5; unclear D gene. V lost 3 bases and J lost 4, with 15 bases in between. The CDR3 has 15 amino acids. Germline CDR1 is WNHNN and CDR2 is SYGVQD (reference sequence). This CDR3 reads CASSDRDPLGETQYF. The CDR3 DNA is TGCGCCAGCAGTGACCGCGACCCGCTCGGAGAGACCCAGTACTTC.

The genes are TRBV30 and TRBJ1-4, with D unclear. Germline V CDR1 and CDR2: GTSNPN, SVGIG (reference sequence). The CDR3 is made up of 12 amino acids. V was shortened by 0 bases and J by 8 bases, with 7 bases between the two germline ends. CDR3 DNA sequence: TGTGCCTGGAGTGTTTTAAAGGAAAAACTGTTTTTT. Translated: CAWSVLKEKLFF.

V usage is TRBV7-2 and J usage is TRBJ1-4; 10 positions agree with TRBD1. V lost 5 bases, J lost 8 bases, and 11 bases stayed unmatched. Per germline, CDR1 SGHTA and CDR2 FQGNSA. The CDR3 is 16 residues long. The CDR3 sequence is CASSRGTGERGEKLFF. The CDR3 DNA reads as TGTGCCAGCAGCCGGGGGACAGGGGAGCGGGGAGAAAAACTGTTTTTT.

This clone has just a few counts. The chain is built from TRBV2 and TRBJ2-3, with D uncertain. V dropped 9 bases and J dropped 3 bases, with 10 bases sitting between them. Germline V lookup: CDR1 SNHLY, CDR2 FYNNEI. This CDR3 region has 12 residues. The CDR3 DNA reads TGTGCCAGTAACCTGGCGACAGATACGCAGTATTTT. This gives the protein CASNLATDTQYF.

This clone occurred once. This rearrangement joins TRBV7-9 to TRBJ2-5; 10 positions agree with TRBD1. The V segment lost 4 bases and the J segment 3 bases; nucleotides outside the gene matches: 8. The germline CDR1 and CDR2 sequences are SEHNR and FQNEAQ (reference sequence). The CDR3 totals 16 residues. The CDR3 sequence is CASSYRPGTGEETQYF. The DNA for the CDR3 is TGTGCCAGCAGCTATCGGCCCGGGACAGGGGAAGAGACCCAGTACTTC.

The chain employs TRBV2 and TRBJ1-5; 7 bases are shared with TRBD1. Germline CDR1 is SNHLY and CDR2 is FYNNEI. The CDR3 runs 13 residues. J was trimmed by 7 bases and V by 7 bases; bases with no gene match: 7. In nucleotides, the CDR3 is TGTGCCAGCAAGGGGGCTGAAAGCCAGCCCCAGCATTTT. Amino acid sequence: CASKGAESQPQHF.

This sequence joins TRBV9 and TRBJ2-3, with D hard to call. The CDR3 is 15 amino acids. Trimming shortened V by 3 bases and J by 0 bases, and 11 bases separated the two germline ends. CDR1 is SGDLS and CDR2 is YYNGEE in the germline V gene. The CDR3 coding sequence is TGTGCCAGCAGCGCCAGTGGGGTTAGCACAGATACGCAGTATTTT. Translating gives CASSASGVSTDTQYF.

V usage is TRBV3-1 (or the pseudogene TRBV3-2) and J usage is TRBJ2-1; 7 bases are a match to TRBD2. Germline-derived CDR1 and CDR2 are LGHDT and YNNKEL (reference sequence). The CDR3 runs 16 residues. The ends lost 1 base at V and 5 bases at J; junction bases unmatched: 8. The CDR3 spells CASSQARTAGNNEQFF. CDR3 in DNA: TGTGCCAGCAGCCAAGCTCGTACAGCGGGAAACAATGAGCAGTTCTTC.

This sequence joins TRBV25-1 and TRBJ2-1; TRBD2 agrees at 15 bases. The CDR3 is 18 residues long. Germline values: CDR1 MGHDK, CDR2 SYGVNS. The V segment lost 1 base and the J segment 4 bases; nucleotides outside the gene matches: 5. The CDR3 bases are TGTGCCAGCAGTGAATCCGGACTAGCGGGGGGGCCTTACAATGAGCAGTTCTTC. Its translation: CASSESGLAGGPYNEQFF.

The chain employs TRBV7-2 and TRBJ1-3; D possibly corresponds to TRBD1 (6 bases). V lost 1 base and J lost 1, with 14 bases in between. The CDR3 consists of 17 residues. The germline CDR1 and CDR2 sequences are SGHTA and FQGNSA. For the CDR3, the DNA is TGTGCCAGCAGCTTAGACGGGGGGGGGCGGTCTGGAAACACCATATATTTT. Protein: CASSLDGGGRSGNTIYF.

The chain uses TRBV7-2 and TRBJ2-7, with D maybe TRBD1 (5 bases). Germline CDR1 SGHTA, CDR2 FQGNSA. V was shortened by 5 bases and J by 6 bases, with 14 bases between the two germline ends. The CDR3 runs 13 residues. For the CDR3, the DNA is TGTGCCAGCAGCCTACCCCCTGGGGCCGAGCAGTACTTC. Protein product: CASSLPPGAEQYF.

The chain is built from TRBV24-1 and TRBJ2-3; D is perhaps TRBD1 (6 bases). There are 16 residues in the CDR3. V lost 2 bases and J 3 bases, leaving 14 bases between the germline ends. Germline loops: CDR1 KGHDR, CDR2 SFDVKD. CDR3 bases: TGTGCCACCAGTGATTCGTACAGGGATCTTACAGATACGCAGTATTTT. Its translation is CATSDSYRDLTDTQYF.

V gene TRBV6-2 or TRBV6-3 combines with J gene TRBJ1-2; D remains unclear. This CDR3 is built from 14 residues. Trimming removed 4 bases at V and 6 bases at J, with 15 bases between. Germline V CDR1 and CDR2: MNHEY, SVGEGT. The CDR3 coding sequence is TGTGCCAGCAGTTTCACCGGGATCCGGGATGGCTACACCTTC. As protein: CASSFTGIRDGYTF.

V and J are TRBV21-1 and TRBJ2-7; the D call TRBD1 from the table was never checked on the DNA. TRBV21-1 is a listed pseudogene. This CDR3 has 12 amino acids. DNA for the CDR3: TGTGCCAGAAGGGACAGGGGGCTCGAGCAGTACTTC. Amino acids: CARRDRGLEQYF.